The clone carrying this T cell receptor (beta chain) was seen a handful of times. Its antigen is undetermined. The data originate from a study of T cells in Graves' hyperthyroidism and ophthalmopathy. The CDR3 regions of TCR beta were amplified from RNA transcripts. During a first-round RT-PCR of the TCR CDR3, the HTBI primer set was used. A single record per CDR3 protein comes from TCRdb applying MiXCR to the multiplex PCR reads. The table lists 500,000 or so distinct CDR3 sequences, roughly a sixth of them singletons. Whole-study findings and limits: Expanded thyroid clonotypes (above 0.001) were mostly also found in blood.

Specimen: blood. The receptor was isolated from a woman under 40 with Graves' ophthalmopathy.

The CDR3 is CASSLSGPNEKLFF. The CDR3 nucleotides read TGTGCCAGCAGTTTATCGGGGCCCAATGAAAAACTGTTTTTT. The chain uses TRBV27 and TRBJ1-4, with a possible D match to TRBD1 (5 bases). Per the germline V gene, CDR1 is MNHEY and CDR2 is SMNVEV (reference sequence). This CDR3 contains 14 residues. The ends were cut back, 0 bases at V and 5 bases at J, with 7 bases in the middle. Full variable domain (missing parts from reference TRBV27 and TRBJ1-4): EAQVTQNPRYLITVTGKKLTVTCSQNMNHEYMSWYRQDPGLGLRQIYYSMNVEVTDKGDVPEGYKVSRKEKRNFPLILESPSPNQTSLYFCASSLSGPNEKLFFGSGTQLSVL.